What follows describes a single T cell receptor (beta chain). Sequencing of TCR beta was undertaken in CD8+ and CD4+ T cells derived from blood. The multiple sclerosis control cohort comprised treatment-naive individuals presenting with stable or active relapsing-remitting disease. CD8+ and CD4+ T cells were negatively isolated; TEMRA cells were FACS-enriched. Random hexamers primed reverse transcription of roughly 0.5 to 1 ug RNA. TCR beta CDR3 was amplified by immunoSEQ covering 54 Vbeta and 13 Jbeta. MiXCR was run by TCRdb on the immunoSEQ multiplex PCR reads, yielding one entry per CDR3 protein. Of about 290,000 distinct CDR3 sequences listed, around 91% were seen once; the top ten hold under 0.2%. This entry comes from a study of CD8 T cells in Susac syndrome. The sequenced material came from CD8+ T cells from PBMCs. The sequence was collected from a human donor with multiple sclerosis.

CDR3 coding DNA: TGCGCCAGCAGCCAAGGGGTAGGGGTTATGGAGACCCAGTACTTC. Amino acid sequence: CASSQGVGVMETQYF. The chain is built from TRBV4-3 and TRBJ2-5; possible D gene TRBD1, 5 bases. V lost 1 base to trimming and J lost 5 bases, with 14 bases between them. The CDR3 is 15 residues long. Germline loops: CDR1 LGHNA, CDR2 YSLEER.